The 4 T cell receptor beta chains presented below share a single source sample, sequenced in a study of post-analysis software for immune sequencing data. The authors incorporated unique molecular identifiers into the TCR beta cDNA libraries. TCRdb reprocessed the PCR reads via MiXCR and lists one record per CDR3 protein. Counted here are hundreds of thousands of distinct CDR3 sequences, 55% to 60% occurring once; the ten biggest clones make up approximately 10%. These receptors have no known antigen. Study-wide points: In patients, roughly five TRBV segments were more frequent than in controls, with TRBV5-6, TRBV5-1 and TRBV20-1 among them.

Sequenced input: blood. Every receptor here comes from a girl aged 2-10 years with multiple sclerosis.

The genes are TRBV6-2 or TRBV6-3 and TRBJ2-1; perhaps TRBD2 as D (5 bases). The ends were cut back, 7 bases at V and 10 bases at J, with 11 bases in the middle. The germline gives CDR1 MNHEY, CDR2 SVGEGT. CDR3 size: 11 residues. CDR3 residues: CASTYSEEQFF. DNA of the CDR3: TGTGCCAGCACCTATAGCGAGGAGCAGTTCTTC.

This chain joins TRBV5-4 and TRBJ1-2; no definite D call. This CDR3 region has 12 residues. V lost 0 bases and J 8 bases, leaving 8 bases between the germline ends. Germline V gene data show CDR1 as SGHNT and CDR2 as YYREEE (reference sequence). The CDR3: CASSLGANGYTF. For the CDR3, the DNA is TGTGCCAGCAGCTTGGGGGCGAACGGCTACACCTTC.

The rearrangement joins TRBV6-2 or TRBV6-3 to TRBJ1-5; D unclear. Germline CDR1 reads MNHEY; CDR2 reads SVGEGT. Trimming cost V 6 bases and J 8 bases, with 14 bases left between them. The CDR3 sequence is 13 residues long. CDR3: CASSYRRPEPQHF. The CDR3 DNA reads TGTGCCAGCAGCTACCGACGGCCCGAGCCCCAGCATTTT.

The CDR3 coding sequence is TGTGCCATCAGAGAGAGCAGACAGGGGGCGATTGCTCAAGAGACCCAGTACTTC. It is translated as CAIRESRQGAIAQETQYF. V and J are TRBV10-3 and TRBJ2-5; 10 positions agree with TRBD1. V lost 6 bases and J lost 2; bases outside the gene matches: 15. Germline CDR1 ENHRY, CDR2 SYGVKD. The CDR3 consists of 18 residues.